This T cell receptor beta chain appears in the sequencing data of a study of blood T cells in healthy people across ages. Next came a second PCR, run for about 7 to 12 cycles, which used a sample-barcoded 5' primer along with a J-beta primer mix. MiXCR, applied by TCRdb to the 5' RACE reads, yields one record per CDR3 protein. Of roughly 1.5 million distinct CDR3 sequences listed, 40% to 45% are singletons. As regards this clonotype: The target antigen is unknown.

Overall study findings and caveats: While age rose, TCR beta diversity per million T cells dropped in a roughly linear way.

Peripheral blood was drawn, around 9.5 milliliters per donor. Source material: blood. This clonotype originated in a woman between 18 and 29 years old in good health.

The CDR3 DNA follows: TGTGCCTGGAGTGAGGGTAAGGAAGCTTTCTTT. Translated: CAWSEGKEAFF. The J gene is TRBJ1-1, the V gene TRBV30, with D uncertain. The germline CDR1 and CDR2 sequences are GTSNPN and SVGIG (reference sequence). With 1 base removed from V and 8 bases from J, the gap between germline ends came to 8 bases. CDR3 length: 11 amino acids.